The 3 T cell receptor beta chains reported below all come from one sample, sequenced in a study of blood T cell repertoires in COVID-19. TCRdb's table, derived via immunoSEQ multiplex PCR, lists solely in-frame clones and lacks some. The sample consists of about 230,000 clones, about 86% of them appearing once. The sample consisted of peripheral blood. The receptor set was obtained from a man aged 50 to 59 with active or convalescent COVID-19.

A single count supports this clone. This CDR3 reads CASKGTGDNSPLHF. Written as DNA, the CDR3 is TGTGCCAGCAAGGGGACAGGGGATAATTCACCCCTCCACTTT. The chain recombines TRBV25-1 with TRBJ1-6; 10 nucleotides agree with TRBD1. With 7 bases clipped from V and 5 bases from J, the junction kept 2 bases outside the gene matches. Germline loops: CDR1 MGHDK, CDR2 SYGVNS. The CDR3 is made up of 14 amino acids.

The CDR3 bases are TGCGCCAGCAGCTTAAGGAAAGGGGTGAACACTGAAGCTTTCTTT. It yields the protein CASSLRKGVNTEAFF. The chain links TRBV5-1 to TRBJ1-1; maybe TRBD1 (5 bases). V gave up 2 bases and J gave up 0 bases, with 11 bases separating them. Germline CDR1 and CDR2: SGHRS and YFSETQ. The CDR3 runs 15 residues.

V is TRBV19 and J is TRBJ1-1; D uncertain. Germline values: CDR1 LNHDA, CDR2 SQIVND (reference sequence). The CDR3 is 13 residues long. V was cut by 5 bases and J by 7 bases, with 14 bases left in between. This chain's CDR3 is CASSPGPRIEAFF. The DNA for the CDR3 is TGTGCCAGTAGTCCTGGCCCCAGGATTGAAGCTTTCTTT.